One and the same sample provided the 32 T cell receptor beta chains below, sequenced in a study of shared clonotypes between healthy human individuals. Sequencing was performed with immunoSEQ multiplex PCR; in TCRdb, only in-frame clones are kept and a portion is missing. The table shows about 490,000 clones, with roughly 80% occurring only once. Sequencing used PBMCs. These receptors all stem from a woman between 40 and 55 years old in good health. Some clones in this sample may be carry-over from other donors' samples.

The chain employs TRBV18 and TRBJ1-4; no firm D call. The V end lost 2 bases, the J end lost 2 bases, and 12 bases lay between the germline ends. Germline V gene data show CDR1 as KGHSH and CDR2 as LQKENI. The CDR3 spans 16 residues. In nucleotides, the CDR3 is TGTGCCAGCTCACCAAGACAAGGGAGCACTAATGAAAAACTGTTTTTT. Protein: CASSPRQGSTNEKLFF.

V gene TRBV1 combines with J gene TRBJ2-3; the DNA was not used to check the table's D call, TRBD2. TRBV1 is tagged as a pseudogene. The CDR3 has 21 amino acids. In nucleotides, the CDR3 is TGCACCAGCAGCCAAGATCGGTTCAAAGTTTCTCGCGGGAGGGGCACAGATACGCAGTATTTT. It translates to CTSSQDRFKVSRGRGTDTQYF.

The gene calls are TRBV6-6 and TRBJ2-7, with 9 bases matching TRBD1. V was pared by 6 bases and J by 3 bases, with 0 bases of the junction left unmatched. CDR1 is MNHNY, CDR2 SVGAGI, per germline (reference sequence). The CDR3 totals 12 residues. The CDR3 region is CASRGQGYEQYF. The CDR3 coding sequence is TGTGCCAGCAGGGGACAGGGCTACGAGCAGTACTTC.

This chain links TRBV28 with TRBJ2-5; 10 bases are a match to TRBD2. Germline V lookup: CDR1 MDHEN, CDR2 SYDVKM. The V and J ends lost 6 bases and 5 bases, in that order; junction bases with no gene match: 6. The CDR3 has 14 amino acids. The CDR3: CASSPSGSLETQYF. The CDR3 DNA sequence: TGTGCCAGCAGCCCTAGCGGGAGTTTGGAGACCCAGTACTTC.

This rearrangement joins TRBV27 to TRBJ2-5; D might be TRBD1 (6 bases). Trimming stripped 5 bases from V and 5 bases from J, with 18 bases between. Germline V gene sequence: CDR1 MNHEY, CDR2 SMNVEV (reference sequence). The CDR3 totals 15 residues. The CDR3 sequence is CASSLRTAVAETQYF. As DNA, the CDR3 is TGTGCCAGCAGTCTTCGGACAGCAGTAGCGGAGACCCAGTACTTC.

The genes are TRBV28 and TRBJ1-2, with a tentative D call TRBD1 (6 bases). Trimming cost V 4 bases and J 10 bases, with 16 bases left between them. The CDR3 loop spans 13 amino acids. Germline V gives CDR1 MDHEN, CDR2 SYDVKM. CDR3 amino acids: CASSSRGPGVYTF. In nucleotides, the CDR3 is TGTGCCAGCAGTTCGCGGGGGCCCGGGGTCTACACCTTC.

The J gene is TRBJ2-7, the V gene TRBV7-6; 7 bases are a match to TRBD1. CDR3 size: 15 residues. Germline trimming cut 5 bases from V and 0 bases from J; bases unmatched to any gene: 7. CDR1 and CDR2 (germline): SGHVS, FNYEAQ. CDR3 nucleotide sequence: TGTGCCAGCAGCATAACAGGGGTGGGCTCCTACGAGCAGTACTTC. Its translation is CASSITGVGSYEQYF.

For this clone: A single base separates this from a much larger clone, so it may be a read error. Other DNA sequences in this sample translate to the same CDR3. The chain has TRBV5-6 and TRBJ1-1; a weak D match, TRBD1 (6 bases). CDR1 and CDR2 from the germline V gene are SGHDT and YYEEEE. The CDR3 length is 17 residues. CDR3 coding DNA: TGCGCCAGCAGCGCGAGCCGGGGGACATCGGTGAGCACAGAAGCTTTCTTT. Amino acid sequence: CASSASRGTSVSTEAFF.

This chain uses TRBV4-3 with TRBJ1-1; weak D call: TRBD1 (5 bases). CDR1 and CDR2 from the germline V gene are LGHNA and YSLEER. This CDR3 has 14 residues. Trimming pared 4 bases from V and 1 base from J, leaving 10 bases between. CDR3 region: CASSPGPWNTEAFF. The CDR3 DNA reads TGCGCCAGCAGCCCGGGACCTTGGAACACTGAAGCTTTCTTT.

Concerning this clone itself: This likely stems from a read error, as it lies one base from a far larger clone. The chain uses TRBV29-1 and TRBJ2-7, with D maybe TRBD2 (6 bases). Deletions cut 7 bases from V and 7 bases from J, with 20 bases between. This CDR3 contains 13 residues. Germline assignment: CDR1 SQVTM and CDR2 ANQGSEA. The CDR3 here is CSGRLVGAGEQYF. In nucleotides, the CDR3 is TGCAGCGGGCGACTAGTGGGAGCCGGGGAGCAGTACTTC.

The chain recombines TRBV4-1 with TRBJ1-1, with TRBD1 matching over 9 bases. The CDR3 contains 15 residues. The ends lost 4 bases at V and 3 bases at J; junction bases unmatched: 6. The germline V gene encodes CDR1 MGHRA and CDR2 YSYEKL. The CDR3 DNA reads TGCGCCAGCAGCCCTGGACAGGGGCCGGACACTGAAGCTTTCTTT. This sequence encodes CASSPGQGPDTEAFF.

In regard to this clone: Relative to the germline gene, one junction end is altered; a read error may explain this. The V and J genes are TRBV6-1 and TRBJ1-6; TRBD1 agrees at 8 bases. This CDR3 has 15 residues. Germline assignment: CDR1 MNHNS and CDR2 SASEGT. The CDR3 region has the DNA TGTGTCAGCAGTCTTCAGGGGGCAGGGAATTCACCCCTCCACTTT. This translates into CVSSLQGAGNSPLHF.

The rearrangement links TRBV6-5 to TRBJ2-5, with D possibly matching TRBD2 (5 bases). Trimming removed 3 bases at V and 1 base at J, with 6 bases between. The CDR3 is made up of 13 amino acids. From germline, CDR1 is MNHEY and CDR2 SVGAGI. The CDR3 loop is CASSYRGQETQYF. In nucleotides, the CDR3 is TGTGCCAGCAGTTATCGGGGCCAAGAGACCCAGTACTTC.

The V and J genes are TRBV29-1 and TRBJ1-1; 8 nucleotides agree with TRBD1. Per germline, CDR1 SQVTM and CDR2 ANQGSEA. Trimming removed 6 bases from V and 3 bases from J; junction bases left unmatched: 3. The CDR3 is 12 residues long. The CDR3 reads CSVATGDTEAFF. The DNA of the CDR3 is TGCAGCGTAGCGACAGGGGACACTGAAGCTTTCTTT. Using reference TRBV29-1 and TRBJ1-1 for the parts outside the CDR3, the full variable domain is SAVISQKPSRDICQRGTSLTIQCQVDSQVTMMFWYRQQPGQSLTLIATANQGSEATYESGFVIDKFPISRPNLTFSTLTVSNMSPEDSSIYLCSVATGDTEAFFGQGTRLTVV.

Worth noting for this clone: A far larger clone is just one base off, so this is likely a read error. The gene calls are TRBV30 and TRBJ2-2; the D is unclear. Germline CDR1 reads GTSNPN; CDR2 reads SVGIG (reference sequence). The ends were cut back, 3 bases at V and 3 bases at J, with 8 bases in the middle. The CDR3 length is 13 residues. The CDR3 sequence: CAWRAWHTGELFF. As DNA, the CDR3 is TGTGCCTGGAGGGCATGGCACACCGGGGAGCTGTTTTTT.

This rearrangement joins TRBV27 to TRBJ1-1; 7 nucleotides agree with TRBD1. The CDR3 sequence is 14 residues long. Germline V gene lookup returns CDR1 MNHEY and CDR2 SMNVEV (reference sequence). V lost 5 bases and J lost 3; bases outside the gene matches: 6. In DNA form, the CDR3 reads TGTGCCAGCAGTATGCAGGGGGGATACACTGAAGCTTTCTTT. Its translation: CASSMQGGYTEAFF.

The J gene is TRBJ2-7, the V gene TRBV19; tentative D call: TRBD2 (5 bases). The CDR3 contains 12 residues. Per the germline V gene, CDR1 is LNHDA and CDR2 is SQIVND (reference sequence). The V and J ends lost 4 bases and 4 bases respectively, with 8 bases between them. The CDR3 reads CASSSLAYEQYF. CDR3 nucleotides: TGTGCCAGTAGTAGCCTAGCTTACGAGCAGTACTTC.

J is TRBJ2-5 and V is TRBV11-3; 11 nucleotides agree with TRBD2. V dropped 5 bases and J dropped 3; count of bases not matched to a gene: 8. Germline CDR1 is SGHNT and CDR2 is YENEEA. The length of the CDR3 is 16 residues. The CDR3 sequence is CASSLIGTSGEETQYF. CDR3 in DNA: TGTGCCAGCAGCCTAATCGGGACTAGCGGCGAAGAGACCCAGTACTTC.

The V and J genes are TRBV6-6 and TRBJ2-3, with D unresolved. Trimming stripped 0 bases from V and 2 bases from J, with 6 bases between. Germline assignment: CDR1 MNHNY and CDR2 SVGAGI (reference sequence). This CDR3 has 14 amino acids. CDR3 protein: CASSYSMTTDTQYF. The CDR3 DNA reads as TGTGCCAGCAGTTACTCGATGACCACAGATACGCAGTATTTT.

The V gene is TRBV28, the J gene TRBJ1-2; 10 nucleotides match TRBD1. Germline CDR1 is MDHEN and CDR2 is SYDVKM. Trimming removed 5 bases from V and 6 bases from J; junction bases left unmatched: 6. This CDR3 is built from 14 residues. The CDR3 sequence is CASSLTGGLNGYTF. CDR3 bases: TGTGCCAGCAGTCTGACAGGGGGCTTAAATGGCTACACCTTC.

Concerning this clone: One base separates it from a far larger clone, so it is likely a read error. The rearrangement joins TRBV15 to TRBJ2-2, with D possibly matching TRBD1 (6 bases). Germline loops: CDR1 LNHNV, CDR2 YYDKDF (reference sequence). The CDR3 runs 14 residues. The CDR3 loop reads CTTSPSTGRGELFF. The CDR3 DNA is TGTACCACCAGCCCCTCCACAGGGCGCGGGGAGCTGTTTTTT.

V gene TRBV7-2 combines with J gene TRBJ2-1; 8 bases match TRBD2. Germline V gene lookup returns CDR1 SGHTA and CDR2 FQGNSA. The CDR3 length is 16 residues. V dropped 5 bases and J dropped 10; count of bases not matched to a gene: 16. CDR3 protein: CASSDPGTRVSPEQFF. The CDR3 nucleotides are TGTGCCAGCAGCGATCCCGGGACTAGAGTATCGCCCGAGCAGTTCTTC.

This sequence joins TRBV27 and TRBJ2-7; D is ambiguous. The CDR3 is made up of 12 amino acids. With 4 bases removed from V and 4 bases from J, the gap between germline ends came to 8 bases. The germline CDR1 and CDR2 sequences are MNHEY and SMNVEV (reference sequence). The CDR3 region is CASSSNRYEQYF. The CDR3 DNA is TGTGCCAGCAGTTCTAACAGATACGAGCAGTACTTC.

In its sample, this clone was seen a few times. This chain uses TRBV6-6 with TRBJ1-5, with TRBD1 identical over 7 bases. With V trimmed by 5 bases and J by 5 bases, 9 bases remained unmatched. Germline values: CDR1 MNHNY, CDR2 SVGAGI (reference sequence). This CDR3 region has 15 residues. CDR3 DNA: TGTGCCAGCAGTGGCCGGGACAGTCGGCATCAGCCCCAGCATTTT. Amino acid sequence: CASSGRDSRHQPQHF.

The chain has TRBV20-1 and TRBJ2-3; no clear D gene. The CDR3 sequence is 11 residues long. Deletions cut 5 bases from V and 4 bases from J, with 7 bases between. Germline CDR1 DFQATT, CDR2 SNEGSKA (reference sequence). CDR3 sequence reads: CSAVWADTQYF. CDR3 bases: TGCAGTGCTGTGTGGGCAGATACGCAGTATTTT.

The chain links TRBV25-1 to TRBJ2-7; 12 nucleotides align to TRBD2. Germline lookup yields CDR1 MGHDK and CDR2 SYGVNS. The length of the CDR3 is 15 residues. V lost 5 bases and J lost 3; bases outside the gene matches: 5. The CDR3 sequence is CASSSGLAGNYEQYF. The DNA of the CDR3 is TGTGCCAGCAGTTCCGGACTAGCGGGAAACTACGAGCAGTACTTC.

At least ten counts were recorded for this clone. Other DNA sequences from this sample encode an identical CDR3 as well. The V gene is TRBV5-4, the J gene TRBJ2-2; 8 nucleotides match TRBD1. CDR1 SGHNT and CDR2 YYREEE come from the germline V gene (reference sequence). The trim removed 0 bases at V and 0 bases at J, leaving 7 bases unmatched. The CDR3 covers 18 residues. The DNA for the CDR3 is TGTGCCAGCAGCTTGGGGTTCGGGACAGGATCGAACACCGGGGAGCTGTTTTTT. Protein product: CASSLGFGTGSNTGELFF. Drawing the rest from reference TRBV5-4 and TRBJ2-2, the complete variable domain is ETGVTQSPTHLIKTRGQQVTLRCSSQSGHNTVSWYQQALGQGPQFIFQYYREEENGRGNFPPRFSGLQFPNYSSELNVNALELDDSALYLCASSLGFGTGSNTGELFFGEGSRLTVL.

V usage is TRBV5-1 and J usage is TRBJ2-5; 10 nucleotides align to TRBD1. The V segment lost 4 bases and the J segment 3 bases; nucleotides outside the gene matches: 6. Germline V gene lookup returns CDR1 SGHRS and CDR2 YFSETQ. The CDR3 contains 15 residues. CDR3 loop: CASSPTGTGEETQYF. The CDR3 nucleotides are TGCGCCAGCAGCCCAACCGGGACAGGGGAAGAGACCCAGTACTTC.

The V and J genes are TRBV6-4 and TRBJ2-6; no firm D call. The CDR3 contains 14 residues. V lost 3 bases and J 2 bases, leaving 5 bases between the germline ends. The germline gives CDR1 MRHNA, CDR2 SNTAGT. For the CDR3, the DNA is TGTGCCAGCAGTGAGCAGACTGGGGCCAACGTCCTGACTTTC. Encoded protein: CASSEQTGANVLTF.

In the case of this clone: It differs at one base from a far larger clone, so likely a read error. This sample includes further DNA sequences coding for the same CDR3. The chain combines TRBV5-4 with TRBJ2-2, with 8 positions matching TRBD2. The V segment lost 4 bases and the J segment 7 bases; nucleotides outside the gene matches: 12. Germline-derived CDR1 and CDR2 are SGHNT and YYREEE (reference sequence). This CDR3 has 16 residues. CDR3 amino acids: CASSPRGGRMVGELFF. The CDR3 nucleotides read TGTGCCAGCAGCCCACGGGGCGGGAGGATGGTCGGGGAGCTGTTTTTT.

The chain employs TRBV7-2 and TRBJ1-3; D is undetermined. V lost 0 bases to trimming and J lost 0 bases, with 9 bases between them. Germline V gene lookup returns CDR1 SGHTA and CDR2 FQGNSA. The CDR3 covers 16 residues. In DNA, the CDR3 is TGTGCCAGCAGCTTAGCGCGCCAGAGCTCTGGAAACACCATATATTTT. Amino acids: CASSLARQSSGNTIYF.

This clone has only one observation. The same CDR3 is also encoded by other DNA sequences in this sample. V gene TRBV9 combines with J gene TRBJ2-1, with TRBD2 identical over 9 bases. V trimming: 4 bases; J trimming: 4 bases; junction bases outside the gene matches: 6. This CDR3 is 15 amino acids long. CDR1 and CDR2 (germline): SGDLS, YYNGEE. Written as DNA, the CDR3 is TGTGCCAGCAGCCCAAGGCTAGCGGGGTACAATGAGCAGTTCTTC. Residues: CASSPRLAGYNEQFF. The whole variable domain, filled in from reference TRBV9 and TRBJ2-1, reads DSGVTQTPKHLITATGQRVTLRCSPRSGDLSVYWYQQSLDQGLQFLIQYYNGEERAKGNILERFSAQQFPDLHSELNLSSLELGDSALYFCASSPRLAGYNEQFFGPGTRLTVL.